This record concerns one T cell receptor (beta chain) sequence. TCRdb's copy holds only in-frame clones and misses some; the assay was immunoSEQ multiplex PCR. Of about 130,000 clones in the sample, over 80% were seen once. This record belongs to a study of T cell responses to AZD1222 COVID-19 vaccine. CDR1 and CDR2 (germline): MRHNA, SNTAGT. The CDR3 length is 14 residues. With V trimmed by 6 bases and J by 2 bases, 5 bases remained unmatched. The chain has TRBV6-4 and TRBJ1-2, with 8 bases lining up with TRBD1. The source was peripheral blood, collected 28 days after the second AZD1222 dose. The origin of this receptor is an adult who received the AZD1222 COVID-19 vaccine. As DNA, the CDR3 is TGTGCCAGCAGCCCGGGACAGGCGAACTATGGCTACACCTTC. It translates to CASSPGQANYGYTF.